Listed below are T cell receptor beta chains from one sample, sequenced in a study of beta chain features in type 1 diabetes. Profiling relied on immunoSEQ multiplex PCR, and the TCRdb table lists in-frame clones only, not all of them. The table records 300,000 to 350,000 clones, about a tenth of them present only once. Sequenced sample: central memory CD4+ T cells from blood. The receptors shown here come from a man under 40 with type 1 diabetes. The CDR3 runs from the conserved cysteine through the conserved F or W. The D gene is left open where the match is weak. Clone size is stated in some rows and not others, as once, few, many or a class when expanded.

d_call	v_call	clone_size	j_call	cdr3_nt	cdr3_aa
.	TRBV7-2	.	TRBJ1-6	TGTGCCAGCAGCTTAGTTTCACAGGGAAATTCACCCCTCCACTTT	CASSLVSQGNSPLHF
.	TRBV28	many	TRBJ2-4	TGTGCCAGCAAGGCGAGGGAAAACATTCAGTACTTC	CASKARENIQYF
.	TRBV6-5	.	TRBJ2-2	TGTGCCAGCAGTTACACCGCCGGGGAGCTGTTTTTT	CASSYTAGELFF
TRBD1	TRBV7-2	few	TRBJ1-2	TGTGCCAGCAGCTTAGGTTCGACGACAGGGACCTATGGCTACACCTTC	CASSLGSTTGTYGYTF
.	TRBV25-1	.	TRBJ1-6	TGTGCCAGCAGTGTGGACCCTAATAATTCACCCCTCCACTTT	CASSVDPNNSPLHF
.	TRBV19	few	TRBJ1-2	TGTGCCAGTAGTATTTCAGTTTCTAACTATGGCTACACCTTC	CASSISVSNYGYTF
.	TRBV9	.	TRBJ2-3	TGTGCCAGCAGTCCTCCAAGGGGGGTCACAGATACGCAGTATTTT	CASSPPRGVTDTQYF
.	TRBV29-1	few	TRBJ1-1	TGCAGCGTTGAGGCAGGTTGGGGGGCTGAAGCTTTCTTT	CSVEAGWGAEAFF
.	TRBV30	few	TRBJ2-1	TGTGCCTGGAGTGTACGGACACTTAGATCCTACAATGAGCAGTTCTTC	CAWSVRTLRSYNEQFF
.	TRBV7-2	few	TRBJ2-7	TGTGCCAGCAGCTTACGGCACTACGAGCAGTACTTC	CASSLRHYEQYF
TRBD1	TRBV2	.	TRBJ2-7	TGTGCCAGCAGTGTATTTACGGGACAGGGGGCGGCCTACGAGCAGTACTTC	CASSVFTGQGAAYEQYF
TRBD1	TRBV30	few	TRBJ2-3	TGTGCCTGGAGGGGACAGGGGGGAAGGACAGATACGCAGTATTTT	CAWRGQGGRTDTQYF
TRBD1	TRBV29-1	few	TRBJ2-6	TGCAGCGCCGAGACCGGACAGGGGTTGGCTGGGGCCAACGTCCTGACTTTC	CSAETGQGLAGANVLTF
TRBD1	TRBV5-1	.	TRBJ1-2	TGCGCCAGCAGCTTCCAGGACAGGGGCCACTATGGCTACACCTTC	CASSFQDRGHYGYTF
TRBD1	TRBV7-2	many	TRBJ1-1	TGTGCCAGCAGATTGACAGGGGGCAGGGTTGAAGCTTTCTTT	CASRLTGGRVEAFF
TRBD2	TRBV9	once	TRBJ2-5	TGTGCCAGCAGCTTGGGACTAGCCGAGACCCAGTACTTC	CASSLGLAETQYF
TRBD1	TRBV6-6	few	TRBJ1-2	TGTGCCAGCACCATTTGGACAGGGGGTGGCTACACCTTC	CASTIWTGGGYTF
.	TRBV2	.	TRBJ2-3	TGTGCCAGCAGCGCCACAGATACGCAGTATTTT	CASSATDTQYF
.	TRBV7-2	few	TRBJ2-3	TGTGCCAGCACTGGCGGATATAGCACAGATACGCAGTATTTT	CASTGGYSTDTQYF
.	TRBV9	few	TRBJ2-7	TGTGCCAGCAGCGTTACCCCGATCGGCTACGAGCAGTACTTC	CASSVTPIGYEQYF
.	TRBV4-3	few	TRBJ2-7	TGCGCCAGCAGCCAGGGACTCCTCCAGGGGTACGAGCAGTACTTC	CASSQGLLQGYEQYF
.	TRBV27	few	TRBJ2-1	TGTGCCAGCAGTTCCTATCGGGACTACAATGAGCAGTTCTTC	CASSSYRDYNEQFF
.	TRBV4-3	.	TRBJ1-2	TGCGCCAGCAGCCTAGTCCCCGGGACAAAAAACTATGGCTACACCTTC	CASSLVPGTKNYGYTF
TRBD1	TRBV29-1	few	TRBJ1-6	TGCAGCGTTACAGGGGGCCGGGGTTCACCCCTCCACTTT	CSVTGGRGSPLHF
.	TRBV7-2	many	TRBJ1-3	TGTGCCAGCAGCTTGAATGGAAACACCATATATTTT	CASSLNGNTIYF
.	TRBV7-2	few	TRBJ1-1	TGTGCCAGCAGCTTAGATTACTTCTTCTCCACTGAAGCTTTCTTT	CASSLDYFFSTEAFF
.	TRBV2	few	TRBJ1-1	TGTGCCAGCAGTGAAGGGGCCACAGGGAAGGCTTTCTTT	CASSEGATGKAFF
.	TRBV5-1	.	TRBJ2-3	TGCGCCAGCAGCTACTTCACCGGGGGTGACACAGATACGCAGTATTTT	CASSYFTGGDTDTQYF
.	TRBV28	.	TRBJ2-1	TGTGCCAGCTCGACTGGGCAGTCCTACAATGAGCAGTTCTTC	CASSTGQSYNEQFF
.	TRBV27	.	TRBJ2-7	TGTGCCAGCAGCTTATCCGGTCGCGAGCAGTACTTC	CASSLSGREQYF
TRBD2	TRBV2	few	TRBJ2-3	TGTGCCAGCAGTGAAGCGGGACTAGCGGGACTATACACAGATACGCAGTATTTT	CASSEAGLAGLYTDTQYF
TRBD1	TRBV4-1	.	TRBJ1-4	TGCGCCAGCAGCTGGGGACAGGTCACTAATGAAAAACTGTTTTTT	CASSWGQVTNEKLFF
.	TRBV9	few	TRBJ1-3	TGTGCCAGCAGCGTCGGGACCCCTGGAAACACCATATATTTT	CASSVGTPGNTIYF
.	TRBV5-1	few	TRBJ1-4	TGCGCCAGCACCACGGGGGGCGAGGAAAAACTGTTTTTT	CASTTGGEEKLFF
TRBD1	TRBV5-4	few	TRBJ2-1	TGTGCCAGCAGCTTGGCAGGGGGTAGTGTTGGTGAGCAGTTCTTC	CASSLAGGSVGEQFF
.	TRBV11-2	.	TRBJ2-5	TGTGCCAGCAGCTTAGTCCCTAGCCAAGAGACCCAGTACTTC	CASSLVPSQETQYF
.	TRBV5-1	.	TRBJ2-7	TGCGCCAGCAGCTCAAGGAGCGCCTCGGACGAGCAGTACTTC	CASSSRSASDEQYF
TRBD1	TRBV9	few	TRBJ2-1	TGTGCCAGCGACCCGGGGGACAGGGCGGCTGGTGAGCAGTTCTTC	CASDPGDRAAGEQFF
.	TRBV18	few	TRBJ2-7	TGTGCCAGCTCACCGCCGGGAGCGCTTCCGGAGCAGTACTTC	CASSPPGALPEQYF
.	TRBV7-2	few	TRBJ2-5	TGTGCCAGCAGCTTTACAGGGAAAGAGACCCAGTACTTC	CASSFTGKETQYF
TRBD2	TRBV7-2	few	TRBJ2-3	TGTGCCAGCAGCTTAGCAGCGGGGGCCGCAGATACGCAGTATTTT	CASSLAAGAADTQYF
.	TRBV7-9	.	TRBJ2-3	TGTGCCAGCAGTTTGGGGGCAGATACGCAGTATTTT	CASSLGADTQYF
TRBD2	TRBV5-1	few	TRBJ2-4	TGCGCCAGCAGCTTGGCCCCGGCGGGGGGGCTAGTCAAAAACATTCAGTACTTC	CASSLAPAGGLVKNIQYF
.	TRBV21-1	.	TRBJ1-6	TGTGCCAGCTCTAATTCAGTCTATGACCGATATAATTCACCCCTCCACTTT	CASSNSVYDRYNSPLHF